The clone carrying this T cell receptor (beta chain) was detected only a few times. The antigen is unknown. These data belong to a study of beta chain features in type 1 diabetes. Expressed TCRB transcripts were sequenced, since all the RNA that had been isolated was reverse transcribed. Profiling relied on immunoSEQ multiplex PCR, and the TCRdb table lists in-frame clones only, not all of them. The table records about 240,000 clones, approximately 15% of them present only once. Points from the study as a whole: All four CD4+ subsets from Type 1 diabetes patients carried moderately but significantly shorter TCRB CDR3s. VDJ junctions sequenced from type 1 diabetes patients showed fewer insertions and more deletions.

Trimming took 1 base from V and 0 from J, leaving 13 bases between them. CDR3 length equals 16 residues. Germline CDR1 GTSNPN, CDR2 SVGIG (reference sequence). The V gene is TRBV30, the J gene TRBJ1-5, with D perhaps matching TRBD1 (6 bases). Sequenced sample: naive CD4+ T cells from blood. The origin of this receptor is a man aged 25 to 40 with type 1 diabetes. The DNA for the CDR3 is TGTGCCTGGAGTGCAGGGGCCTTCTTTAGCAATCAGCCCCAGCATTTT. It yields the protein CAWSAGAFFSNQPQHF.